This TCR beta chain was recovered during a study of blood T cell repertoires in COVID-19. Study at large: Samples representing acute and convalescent COVID-19 were sourced from the United States, Italy and Spain.

Assay: immunoSEQ multiplex PCR; the TCRdb copy retains only in-frame clones and omits some. The sample yields over 50,000 clones, about 82% seen once. The CDR3 runs 13 residues. V lost 8 bases and J lost 2, with 11 bases in between. The V call is TRBV12-3 or TRBV12-4, the J call TRBJ2-3; D perhaps matches TRBD1 (6 bases). Sequences were obtained from peripheral blood. The TCR was taken from a man aged 70-80 years with acute or convalescent COVID-19. CDR3 coding DNA: TGTGCCAGCCGACAGGACGCCACAGATACGCAGTATTTT. This codes for CASRQDATDTQYF.